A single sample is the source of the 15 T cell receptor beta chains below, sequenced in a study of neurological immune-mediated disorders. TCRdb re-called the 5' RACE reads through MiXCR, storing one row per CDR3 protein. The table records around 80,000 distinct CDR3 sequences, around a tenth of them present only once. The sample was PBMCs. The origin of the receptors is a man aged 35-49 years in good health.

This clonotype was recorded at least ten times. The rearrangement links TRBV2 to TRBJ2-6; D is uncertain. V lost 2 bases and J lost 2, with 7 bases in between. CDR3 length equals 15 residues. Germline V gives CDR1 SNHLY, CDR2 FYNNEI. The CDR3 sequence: CASSETQAGANVLTF. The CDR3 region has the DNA TGTGCCAGCAGTGAAACACAAGCTGGGGCCAACGTCCTGACTTTC. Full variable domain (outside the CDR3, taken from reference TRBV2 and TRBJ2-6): EPEVTQTPSHQVTQMGQEVILRCVPISNHLYFYWYRQILGQKVEFLVSFYNNEISEKSEIFDDQFSVERPDGSNFTLKIRSTKLEDSAMYFCASSETQAGANVLTFGAGSRLTVL.

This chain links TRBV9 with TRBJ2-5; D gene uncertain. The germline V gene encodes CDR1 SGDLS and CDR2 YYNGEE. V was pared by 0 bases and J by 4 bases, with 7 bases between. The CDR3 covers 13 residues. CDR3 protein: CASSVVPGETQYF. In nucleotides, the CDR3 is TGTGCCAGCAGCGTAGTTCCCGGAGAGACCCAGTACTTC.

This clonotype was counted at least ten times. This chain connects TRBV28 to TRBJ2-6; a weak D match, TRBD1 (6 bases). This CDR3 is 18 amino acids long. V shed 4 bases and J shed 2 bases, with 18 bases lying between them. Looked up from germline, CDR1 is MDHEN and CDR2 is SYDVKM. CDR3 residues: CASSSSRTVRAGANVLTF. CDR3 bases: TGTGCCAGCAGTTCAAGTAGGACAGTACGGGCTGGGGCCAACGTCCTGACTTTC.

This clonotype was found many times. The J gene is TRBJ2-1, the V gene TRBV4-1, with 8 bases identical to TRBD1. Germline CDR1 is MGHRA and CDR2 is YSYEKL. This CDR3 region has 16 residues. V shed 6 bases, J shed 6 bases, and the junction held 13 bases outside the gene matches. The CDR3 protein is CASSVDRGSGSNEQFF. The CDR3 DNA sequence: TGCGCCAGCAGTGTCGACAGGGGTTCGGGAAGCAATGAGCAGTTCTTC.

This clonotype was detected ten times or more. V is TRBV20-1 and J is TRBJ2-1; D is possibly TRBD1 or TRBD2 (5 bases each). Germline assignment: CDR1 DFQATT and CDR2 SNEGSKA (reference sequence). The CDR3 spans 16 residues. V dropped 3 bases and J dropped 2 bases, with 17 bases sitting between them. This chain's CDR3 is CSARGRDSRAYNEQFF. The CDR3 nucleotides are TGCAGTGCTAGGGGGAGAGACAGTAGAGCCTACAATGAGCAGTTCTTC.

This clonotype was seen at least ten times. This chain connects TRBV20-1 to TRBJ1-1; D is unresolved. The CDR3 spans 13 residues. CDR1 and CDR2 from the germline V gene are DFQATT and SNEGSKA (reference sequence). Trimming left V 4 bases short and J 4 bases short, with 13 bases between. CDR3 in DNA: TGCAGTGCTAAGAGTGGGAGCGGCACTGAAGCTTTCTTT. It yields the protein CSAKSGSGTEAFF.

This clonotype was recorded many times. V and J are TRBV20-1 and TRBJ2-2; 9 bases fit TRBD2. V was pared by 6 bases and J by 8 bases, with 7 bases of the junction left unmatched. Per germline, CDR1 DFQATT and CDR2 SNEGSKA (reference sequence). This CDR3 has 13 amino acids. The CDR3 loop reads CSASISGRGELFF. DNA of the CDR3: TGCAGTGCCTCTATAAGCGGGAGGGGGGAGCTGTTTTTT.

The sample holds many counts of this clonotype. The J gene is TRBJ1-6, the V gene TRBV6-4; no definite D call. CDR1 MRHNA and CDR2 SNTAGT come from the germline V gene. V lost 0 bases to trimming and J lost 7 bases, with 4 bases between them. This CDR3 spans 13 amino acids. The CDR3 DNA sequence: TGTGCCAGCAGTGACTCGGGGAATTCACCCCTCCACTTT. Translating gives CASSDSGNSPLHF.

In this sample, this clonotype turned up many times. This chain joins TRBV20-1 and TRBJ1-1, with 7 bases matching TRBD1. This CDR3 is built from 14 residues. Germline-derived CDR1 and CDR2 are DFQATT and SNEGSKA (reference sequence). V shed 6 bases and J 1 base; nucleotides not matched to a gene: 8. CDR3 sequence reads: CSAPRQGGNTEAFF. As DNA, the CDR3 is TGCAGTGCCCCGAGACAGGGTGGGAACACTGAAGCTTTCTTT.

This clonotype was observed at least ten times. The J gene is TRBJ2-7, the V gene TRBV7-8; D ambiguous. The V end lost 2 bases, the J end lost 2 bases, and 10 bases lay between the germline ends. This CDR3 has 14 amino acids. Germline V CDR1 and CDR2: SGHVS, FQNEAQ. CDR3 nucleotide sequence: TGTGCCAGCAGCTTATCCCCCTACACCTACGAGCAGTACTTC. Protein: CASSLSPYTYEQYF.

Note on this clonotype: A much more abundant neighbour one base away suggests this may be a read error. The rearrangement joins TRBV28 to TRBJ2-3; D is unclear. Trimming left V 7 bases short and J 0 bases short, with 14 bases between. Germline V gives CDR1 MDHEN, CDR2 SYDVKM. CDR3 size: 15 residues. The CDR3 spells CASTPGYSSTDTQYF. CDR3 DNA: TGTGCCAGCACCCCTGGTTACAGTAGCACAGATACGCAGTATTTT.

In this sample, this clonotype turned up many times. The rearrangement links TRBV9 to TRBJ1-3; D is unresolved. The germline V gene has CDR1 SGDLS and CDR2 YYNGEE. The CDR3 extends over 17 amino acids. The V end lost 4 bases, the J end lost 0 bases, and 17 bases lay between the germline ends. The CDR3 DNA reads TGTGCCAGCAGCCCCAATCAAGGTCTCCTCTCTGGAAACACCATATATTTT. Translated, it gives CASSPNQGLLSGNTIYF.

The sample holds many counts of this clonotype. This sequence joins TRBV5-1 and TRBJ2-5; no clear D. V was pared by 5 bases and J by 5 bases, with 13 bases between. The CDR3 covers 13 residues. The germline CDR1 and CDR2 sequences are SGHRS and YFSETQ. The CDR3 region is CASSPSQAETQYF. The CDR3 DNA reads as TGCGCCAGCAGTCCCTCCCAAGCTGAGACCCAGTACTTC.

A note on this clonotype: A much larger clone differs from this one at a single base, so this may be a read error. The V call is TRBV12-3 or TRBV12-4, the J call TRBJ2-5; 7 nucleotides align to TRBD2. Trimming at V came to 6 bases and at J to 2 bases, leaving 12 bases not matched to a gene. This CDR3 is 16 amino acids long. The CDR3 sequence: CASSPRFRGVQETQYF. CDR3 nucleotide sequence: TGTGCCAGCAGCCCGAGGTTCCGGGGGGTGCAAGAGACCCAGTACTTC.

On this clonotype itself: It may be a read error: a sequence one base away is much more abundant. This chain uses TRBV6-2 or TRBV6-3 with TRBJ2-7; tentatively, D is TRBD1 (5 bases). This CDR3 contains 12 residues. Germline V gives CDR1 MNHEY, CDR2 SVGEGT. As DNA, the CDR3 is TGTGTCAGCAGCCCTGCAGGGTCCCCCCGTGTATTC. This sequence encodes CVSSPAGSPRVF.